This paragraph covers one T cell receptor (beta chain) sequence. Its specificity is not known. The split of CD4+ cells yielded CD45RA+ naive and CD45RA-negative memory subsets. This sample stems from a study of shared clonotypes between healthy human individuals. On the study more broadly: Each donor contributed plates that comprised three CD4 naive, three CD4 memory, two CD8 naive and one CD8 memory.

Study-wide results and caveats: Memory subsets had estimated richness that was generally smaller than that of naive subsets.

Germline assignment: CDR1 SGDLS and CDR2 YYNGEE. The CDR3 runs 15 residues. V lost 1 base and J lost 4, with 14 bases in between. The repertoire was sequenced with immunoSEQ multiplex PCR; TCRdb's copy has only in-frame clones and lacks some. Of around 1.1 million clones detected, around 82% appear once; the ten largest clones hold 0.6% to 0.75%. The clonotype comes from a man younger than 30 in good health. Some clones in this sample may be carry-over from other donors' samples. The sample comprised memory CD4+ T cells from PBMCs. As to subset: CD45RA-negative fraction. This sequence joins TRBV9 and TRBJ1-1, with D maybe TRBD1 (6 bases). The DNA of the CDR3 is TGTGCCAGCAGCGTAATGGCAGGGGCAGGCACTGAAGCTTTCTTT. The encoded protein is CASSVMAGAGTEAFF.